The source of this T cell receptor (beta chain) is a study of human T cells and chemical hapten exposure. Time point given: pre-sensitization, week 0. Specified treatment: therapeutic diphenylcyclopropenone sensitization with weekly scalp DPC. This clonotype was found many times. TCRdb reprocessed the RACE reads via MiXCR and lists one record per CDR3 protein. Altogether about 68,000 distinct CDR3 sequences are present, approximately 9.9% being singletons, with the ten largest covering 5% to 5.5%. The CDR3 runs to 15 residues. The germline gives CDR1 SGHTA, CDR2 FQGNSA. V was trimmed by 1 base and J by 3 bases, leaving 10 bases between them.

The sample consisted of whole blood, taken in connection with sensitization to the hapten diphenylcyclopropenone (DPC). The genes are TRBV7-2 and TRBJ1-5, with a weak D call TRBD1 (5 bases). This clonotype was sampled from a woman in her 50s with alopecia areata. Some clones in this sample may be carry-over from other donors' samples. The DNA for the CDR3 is TGTGCCAGCAGCTTAGGACAGTTAGACAATCAGCCCCAGCATTTT. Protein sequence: CASSLGQLDNQPQHF.